This section outlines one T cell receptor (beta chain) sequence together with its context. Produced via immunoSEQ multiplex PCR; TCRdb's table is partial and in-frame only. The table shows around 2.5 million clones, with under 95% occurring only once. Looked up from germline, CDR1 is KGHSH and CDR2 is LQKENI. V lost 1 base and J 8 bases, leaving 17 bases between the germline ends. This CDR3 is 16 amino acids long. These data come from a study of shared clonotypes between healthy human individuals. The chain links TRBV18 to TRBJ1-4; perhaps TRBD1 as D (5 bases). The receptor was isolated from a man aged 18 to 29 in good health. Some clones in this sample may be carry-over from other donors' samples. Sequencing used naive CD4+ T cells from PBMCs. Specified subset: CD45RA+ positively selected. The CDR3, as DNA: TGTGCCAGCTCACCACTTATAGGGGTCGGCCAGGAAAAACTGTTTTTT. Residues: CASSPLIGVGQEKLFF.